These 23 T cell receptor beta chains share one sample of origin, sequenced in a study of T cells in Graves' hyperthyroidism and ophthalmopathy. TCR beta CDR3 sequences were amplified from RNA transcripts. First-round RT-PCR with HTBI primers amplified the TCR CDR3 region. TCRdb reprocessed the multiplex PCR reads via MiXCR and lists one record per CDR3 protein. Here the sample spans approximately 400,000 distinct CDR3 sequences, less than 20% being singletons. The sample taken for sequencing was blood. These receptors came from a young woman with Graves' hyperthyroidism that later progressed to Graves' ophthalmopathy.

This clonotype was picked up many times. This chain uses TRBV7-9 with TRBJ2-7; D gene ambiguous. This CDR3 is 13 amino acids long. Germline V gene lookup returns CDR1 SEHNR and CDR2 FQNEAQ (reference sequence). V lost 3 bases, J lost 6 bases, and 12 bases lay in between. For the CDR3, the DNA is TGTGCCAGCAGCTTGAGTGGATCCGGCGAGCAGTACTTC. Protein sequence: CASSLSGSGEQYF.

This clonotype was detected ten times or more. The chain recombines TRBV6-2 or TRBV6-3 with TRBJ2-7, with D possibly called TRBD1 or TRBD2 (6 bases each). The CDR3 extends over 15 amino acids. The germline gives CDR1 MNHEY, CDR2 SVGEGT. V was pared by 2 bases and J by 3 bases, with 14 bases between. The CDR3 bases are TGTGCCAGCAGTTACCCCACGCGGGACAACTACGAGCAGTACTTC. Residues: CASSYPTRDNYEQYF.

This clonotype appeared many times. The V gene is TRBV27, the J gene TRBJ1-2; weak D call: TRBD1 (6 bases). Germline assignment: CDR1 MNHEY and CDR2 SMNVEV (reference sequence). Trimming took off 1 base at V and 8 bases at J, with 17 bases between the two ends. CDR3 length: 15 residues. The CDR3 DNA reads as TGTGCCAGCAGTTTATTAACCGGGGGGCGAGGGGGCTACACCTTC. This translates into CASSLLTGGRGGYTF.

This chain uses TRBV27 with TRBJ2-5; 9 bases map to TRBD2. This CDR3 is built from 17 residues. Germline CDR1 and CDR2: MNHEY and SMNVEV (reference sequence). The V and J ends lost 8 bases and 1 base, in that order; junction bases with no gene match: 14. The CDR3 here is CASSTPASGMCQETQYF. The CDR3 coding sequence is TGTGCCAGCTCAACTCCGGCTAGCGGGATGTGCCAAGAGACCCAGTACTTC.

This clonotype was recorded many times. The chain combines TRBV11-1 with TRBJ2-1; D uncertain. The germline gives CDR1 SGHAT, CDR2 FQDESV (reference sequence). CDR3 length equals 13 residues. The ends were cut back, 3 bases at V and 5 bases at J, with 8 bases in the middle. CDR3 amino acids: CASSFDPHNEQFF. The CDR3 bases are TGTGCCAGCAGCTTCGATCCTCACAATGAGCAGTTCTTC. Using reference TRBV11-1 and TRBJ2-1 for the parts outside the CDR3, the full variable domain is EAEVAQSPRYKITEKSQAVAFWCDPISGHATLYWYRQILGQGPELLVQFQDESVVDDSQLPKDRFSAERLKGVDSTLKIQPAELGDSAMYLCASSFDPHNEQFFGPGTRLTVL.

This clonotype was recorded many times. The chain employs TRBV2 and TRBJ1-2; D is perhaps TRBD1 (5 bases). V lost 8 bases and J lost 0, with 10 bases in between. Germline V gene lookup returns CDR1 SNHLY and CDR2 FYNNEI. The CDR3 contains 13 residues. CDR3: CASPRGPNYGYTF. The CDR3 DNA reads TGTGCCAGCCCGCGGGGACCTAACTATGGCTACACCTTC.

The rearrangement uses TRBV5-1 and TRBJ2-5, with D tentatively TRBD2 (6 bases). This CDR3 region has 15 residues. Trimming pared 3 bases from V and 0 bases from J, leaving 12 bases between. Germline V gene data show CDR1 as SGHRS and CDR2 as YFSETQ. The CDR3 reads CASSSGSPYQETQYF. The CDR3 DNA reads TGCGCCAGCAGCTCCGGGAGCCCCTACCAAGAGACCCAGTACTTC. Using reference TRBV5-1 and TRBJ2-5 for the parts outside the CDR3, the full variable domain is KAGVTQTPRYLIKTRGQQVTLSCSPISGHRSVSWYQQTPGQGLQFLFEYFSETQRNKGNFPGRFSGRQFSNSRSEMNVSTLELGDSALYLCASSSGSPYQETQYFGPGTRLLVL.

The CDR3 DNA is TGTGCCAGCAGCGTTTCCGCGGGTCCCTACAATGAGCAGTTCTTC. Translation: CASSVSAGPYNEQFF. V is TRBV9 and J is TRBJ2-1, with D possibly being TRBD2 (5 bases). This CDR3 region has 15 residues. Germline values: CDR1 SGDLS, CDR2 YYNGEE. V was pared by 2 bases and J by 2 bases, with 11 bases between.

This clonotype was counted many times. The chain links TRBV27 to TRBJ1-1; D ambiguous. There are 14 residues in the CDR3. The germline gives CDR1 MNHEY, CDR2 SMNVEV (reference sequence). V lost 0 bases, J lost 4 bases, and 9 bases lay in between. The CDR3 spells CASSLSRITTEAFF. DNA for the CDR3: TGTGCCAGCAGTTTATCCAGGATTACCACTGAAGCTTTCTTT.

This clonotype was seen a handful of times. The chain employs TRBV6-1 and TRBJ2-2; D tentatively fits TRBD1 or TRBD2 (5 bases each). The CDR3 covers 15 residues. Trimming shortened V by 5 bases and J by 9 bases, and 19 bases separated the two germline ends. CDR1 and CDR2 (germline): MNHNS, SASEGT. In DNA form, the CDR3 reads TGTGCCAGCAGTTTGGACATAGAGGGAATCCGGGAGCTGTTTTTT. Translation: CASSLDIEGIRELFF.

This clonotype was seen many times. The rearrangement joins TRBV10-3 to TRBJ1-5, with TRBD1 as a possible D gene (6 bases). V lost 4 bases and J lost 11, with 18 bases in between. The CDR3 contains 14 residues. From germline, CDR1 is ENHRY and CDR2 SYGVKD. The CDR3 sequence: CAISALDSRGAQHF. Here the CDR3 DNA reads TGTGCCATCAGTGCCCTTGACAGCAGGGGAGCCCAGCATTTT.

This clonotype was counted a few times. V gene TRBV11-2 combines with J gene TRBJ2-7; D possibly matches TRBD1 or TRBD2 (5 bases each). Trimming took 5 bases from V and 0 from J, leaving 14 bases between them. Germline CDR1 SGHAT, CDR2 FQNNGV. The CDR3 length is 15 residues. In DNA form, the CDR3 reads TGTGCCAGCAGCCCTCAACCAGGGAGCTCCTACGAGCAGTACTTC. This translates into CASSPQPGSSYEQYF.

In its sample, this clonotype was seen many times. V gene TRBV28 combines with J gene TRBJ2-1, with 11 positions matching TRBD2. The CDR3 length is 16 residues. V was pared by 6 bases and J by 7 bases, with 11 bases of the junction left unmatched. Germline-derived CDR1 and CDR2 are MDHEN and SYDVKM. The CDR3 region is CASSMLTSGNRNEQFF. As DNA, the CDR3 is TGTGCCAGCAGCATGCTGACTAGCGGGAATCGGAATGAGCAGTTCTTC.

The J gene is TRBJ2-3, the V gene TRBV20-1; TRBD1 might be the D (6 bases). Trimming cost V 2 bases and J 2 bases, with 17 bases left between them. Germline V gene lookup returns CDR1 DFQATT and CDR2 SNEGSKA (reference sequence). The CDR3 sequence is 16 residues long. The CDR3 loop reads CSARRTPGHPTDTQYF. CDR3 coding DNA: TGCAGTGCTAGACGAACACCGGGACACCCCACAGATACGCAGTATTTT.

Many counts were recorded for this clonotype. The chain carries TRBV6-1 and TRBJ1-5, with D possibly TRBD1 on 5 matching bases. V was shortened by 4 bases and J by 5 bases, with 9 bases between the two germline ends. CDR3 size: 13 residues. CDR1 MNHNS and CDR2 SASEGT come from the germline V gene. CDR3 residues: CASSVTRDQPQHF. The CDR3 region has the DNA TGTGCCAGCAGTGTAACCAGGGATCAGCCCCAGCATTTT.

This rearrangement joins TRBV20-1 to TRBJ2-5, with D maybe TRBD1 (6 bases). Trimming took 5 bases from V and 4 from J, leaving 14 bases between them. Germline V lookup: CDR1 DFQATT, CDR2 SNEGSKA (reference sequence). The CDR3 has 13 amino acids. CDR3: CSALRGIGETQYF. The CDR3, as DNA: TGCAGTGCTCTGAGGGGGATTGGAGAGACCCAGTACTTC.

This clonotype was seen at least ten times. This chain joins TRBV7-9 and TRBJ2-6, with 10 nucleotides matching TRBD1. Trimming removed 5 bases from V and 3 bases from J; junction bases left unmatched: 7. Germline CDR1 and CDR2: SEHNR and FQNEAQ (reference sequence). CDR3 length equals 17 residues. DNA of the CDR3: TGTGCCAGCAGCGCCCTGACAGGGGGCCGTGGGGCCAACGTCCTGACTTTC. Its translation: CASSALTGGRGANVLTF.

This clonotype was seen only a few times. This chain uses TRBV5-1 with TRBJ1-2; 7 bases line up with TRBD1. Germline loops: CDR1 SGHRS, CDR2 YFSETQ. The length of the CDR3 is 11 residues. The trim removed 1 base at V and 10 bases at J, leaving 1 base unmatched. The CDR3 spells CASSLTGDYTF. The CDR3 DNA reads as TGCGCCAGCAGCTTGACAGGGGACTACACCTTC.

The chain recombines TRBV24-1 with TRBJ2-5, with 7 bases aligning to TRBD1. There are 13 residues in the CDR3. Germline V gene data show CDR1 as KGHDR and CDR2 as SFDVKD. Trimming cost V 4 bases and J 2 bases; bases outside gene matches: 0. The CDR3 loop is CATSDRGQETQYF. The DNA for the CDR3 is TGTGCCACCAGTGACAGGGGGCAAGAGACCCAGTACTTC.

With regard to this clonotype: Given a much more abundant clone one base away, this may be a read error. This chain uses TRBV2 with TRBJ2-1; TRBD1 or TRBD2 may be the D gene (5 bases each). Germline CDR1 is SNHLY and CDR2 is FYNNEI. Trimming cost V 6 bases and J 4 bases, with 19 bases left between them. This CDR3 comprises 16 residues. The CDR3 bases are TGTGCCAGCAGGAGGGACGGTCAGACCTATTACAATGAGCAGTTCTTC. Translating gives CASRRDGQTYYNEQFF.

This clonotype has only a few counts. This sequence joins TRBV15 and TRBJ2-4; the D is unclear. Looked up from germline, CDR1 is LNHNV and CDR2 is YYDKDF (reference sequence). Trimming left V 0 bases short and J 0 bases short, with 9 bases between. This CDR3 is 16 amino acids long. DNA for the CDR3: TGTGCCACCAGCAGAGATGGACCTTTAGCCAAAAACATTCAGTACTTC. Translation: CATSRDGPLAKNIQYF.

A few counts support this clonotype. This rearrangement joins TRBV29-1 to TRBJ2-1; no reliable D call. Trimming cost V 6 bases and J 7 bases, with 4 bases left between them. The CDR3 runs to 9 residues. Germline V gene sequence: CDR1 SQVTM, CDR2 ANQGSEA. The CDR3 reads CSVQNEQFF. For the CDR3, the DNA is TGCAGCGTCCAGAATGAGCAGTTCTTC.

In this sample, this clonotype turned up many times. This chain joins TRBV24-1 and TRBJ2-5; 7 bases map to TRBD2. From germline, CDR1 is KGHDR and CDR2 SFDVKD. The V segment lost 4 bases and the J segment 3 bases; nucleotides outside the gene matches: 7. The CDR3 contains 15 residues. CDR3 nucleotide sequence: TGTGCCACCAGTGACCGTGGGGGGGGGGAAGAGACCCAGTACTTC. As protein: CATSDRGGGEETQYF.